One sample yielded the 21 T cell receptor beta chains listed below, sequenced in a study of cytomegalovirus exposure and HLA in healthy donors. The PCR was carried out with 60 Vbeta primers and 13 Jbeta primers. Repertoires were generated with immunoSEQ multiplex PCR, while TCRdb's copy carries only in-frame clones and drops some. Altogether roughly 150,000 clones are present, 60% to 80% being singletons, with the ten largest covering around 0.7%. Input material: PBMCs. The origin of the receptors is a male donor in good health and CMV-seronegative.

This clone was seen a few times. This chain uses TRBV2 with TRBJ1-6, with 10 bases lining up with TRBD1. The CDR3 is 16 amino acids. V dropped 0 bases and J dropped 7; count of bases not matched to a gene: 3. Germline-derived CDR1 and CDR2 are SNHLY and FYNNEI. The CDR3 DNA reads as TGTGCCAGCAGTGAAGCCCGGGACAGGGGAAATTCACCCCTCCACTTT. Residues: CASSEARDRGNSPLHF.

The chain has TRBV12-5 and TRBJ1-4, with a weak D call TRBD1 (5 bases). V lost 7 bases to trimming and J lost 8 bases, with 11 bases between them. This CDR3 is 12 amino acids long. From germline, CDR1 is LGHNT and CDR2 FRNRAP. The CDR3 DNA sequence: TGTGCTAGTGCCAGGGTGGGGGAAAAACTGTTTTTT. Translation: CASARVGEKLFF.

On this clone itself: The sample carries other DNA sequences with the same CDR3. The chain joins TRBV5-1 to TRBJ2-1; 10 bases map to TRBD1. The CDR3 is 14 residues long. CDR1 SGHRS and CDR2 YFSETQ come from the germline V gene. The V and J ends lost 7 bases and 4 bases, in that order; junction bases with no gene match: 5. CDR3 in amino acids: CASSLGQGYNEQFF. The CDR3 nucleotides read TGCGCCAGCTCTTTGGGACAGGGGTACAATGAGCAGTTCTTC.

This rearrangement joins TRBV6-6 to TRBJ1-2; 11 nucleotides match TRBD1. V was clipped by 5 bases and J by 7 bases; unmatched bases: 3. The CDR3 consists of 13 residues. In germline, CDR1 is MNHNY, CDR2 SVGAGI (reference sequence). CDR3 DNA sequence: TGTGCCAGCAGTCCGGGACAGGGGGTTGGCTACACCTTC. This translates into CASSPGQGVGYTF.

J is TRBJ2-7 and V is TRBV5-1, with D tentatively TRBD2 (6 bases). Deletions cut 4 bases from V and 2 bases from J, with 16 bases between. The CDR3 contains 15 residues. Germline lookup yields CDR1 SGHRS and CDR2 YFSETQ. In DNA, the CDR3 is TGCGCCAGCAGCCCCGGAGGTAGCGGCCCCTACGAGCAGTACTTC. As protein: CASSPGGSGPYEQYF. Supplemented by reference TRBV5-1 and TRBJ2-7, the full variable domain reads KAGVTQTPRYLIKTRGQQVTLSCSPISGHRSVSWYQQTPGQGLQFLFEYFSETQRNKGNFPGRFSGRQFSNSRSEMNVSTLELGDSALYLCASSPGGSGPYEQYFGPGTRLTVT.

The rearrangement uses TRBV7-7 and TRBJ1-3, with 8 bases aligning to TRBD1. The CDR3 covers 15 residues. Germline CDR1 reads SSHAT; CDR2 reads FNYEAQ (reference sequence). The trim removed 4 bases at V and 2 bases at J, leaving 4 bases unmatched. The CDR3, as DNA: TGTGCCAGCAGCTCTGGGACAGGCGCTGGAAACACCATATATTTT. Protein product: CASSSGTGAGNTIYF.

The genes are TRBV18 and TRBJ2-7; 12 nucleotides line up with TRBD2. Trimming cost V 6 bases and J 5 bases; bases outside gene matches: 8. Germline V gives CDR1 KGHSH, CDR2 LQKENI. This CDR3 comprises 15 residues. Here the CDR3 reads CASSLSASGGDEQYF. Written as DNA, the CDR3 is TGTGCCAGCTCTCTGTCGGCTAGCGGGGGGGACGAGCAGTACTTC.

The chain recombines TRBV4-1 with TRBJ1-2; 8 bases are a match to TRBD1. The junction had 12 bases not matched to a gene; V was cut back by 2 bases and J by 1 base. The CDR3 has 18 amino acids. Germline CDR1 MGHRA, CDR2 YSYEKL. CDR3 in DNA: TGCGCCAGCAGCCAACCGATCCTAGGACAGGGACGTAACTATGGCTACACCTTC. This codes for CASSQPILGQGRNYGYTF.

The chain is built from TRBV7-9 and TRBJ1-4; D call uncertain. This CDR3 has 14 amino acids. The V end was cut by 2 bases, the J end by 0 bases, with 4 bases between. CDR1 is SEHNR and CDR2 is FQNEAQ in the germline V gene (reference sequence). CDR3 DNA: TGTGCCAGCAGCTTACAGGCAACTAATGAAAAACTGTTTTTT. As protein: CASSLQATNEKLFF.

This clone is a singleton in its sample. The rearrangement uses TRBV6-1 and TRBJ2-3, with TRBD1 matching over 12 bases. CDR1 is MNHNS and CDR2 is SASEGT in the germline V gene. The CDR3 totals 15 residues. With V trimmed by 4 bases and J by 3 bases, 2 bases remained unmatched. Here the CDR3 DNA reads TGTGCCAGCAGTGGGGGACAGGGGGCGACAGATACGCAGTATTTT. As protein: CASSGGQGATDTQYF.

The V gene is TRBV6-1, the J gene TRBJ1-2; 7 bases line up with TRBD1. V shed 7 bases and J 2 bases; nucleotides not matched to a gene: 7. Germline loops: CDR1 MNHNS, CDR2 SASEGT. This CDR3 comprises 14 residues. The CDR3, as DNA: TGTGCCAGCACCTATTACAGGGGCAACTATGGCTACACCTTC. As protein: CASTYYRGNYGYTF.

J is TRBJ1-2 and V is TRBV19; 7 positions match TRBD1. The CDR3 is 14 amino acids. From germline, CDR1 is LNHDA and CDR2 SQIVND (reference sequence). With V trimmed by 4 bases and J by 8 bases, 10 bases remained unmatched. The CDR3 DNA follows: TGTGCCAGTAGTAGAAGTACAGGGGTCGGCGGCTACACCTTC. Translating gives CASSRSTGVGGYTF.

The V call is TRBV6-5, the J call TRBJ1-2, with D possibly TRBD1 on 6 matching bases. The CDR3 consists of 15 residues. The germline V gene encodes CDR1 MNHEY and CDR2 SVGAGI. Trimming shortened V by 5 bases and J by 3 bases, and 16 bases separated the two germline ends. As DNA, the CDR3 is TGTGCCAGCAGTCCAAGGGACACCGTCTACTATGGCTACACCTTC. This codes for CASSPRDTVYYGYTF.

The V call is TRBV5-4, the J call TRBJ2-7; TRBD2 matches 9 bases. Germline trimming cut 4 bases from V and 1 base from J; bases unmatched to any gene: 12. This CDR3 contains 17 residues. CDR1 is SGHNT, CDR2 YYREEE, per germline (reference sequence). The CDR3 loop reads CASSISGGGPASYEQYF. The CDR3 bases are TGTGCCAGCAGCATTAGCGGGGGAGGGCCTGCATCCTACGAGCAGTACTTC.

V is TRBV7-2 and J is TRBJ2-7; 10 nucleotides match TRBD1. Germline trimming cut 1 base from V and 7 bases from J; bases unmatched to any gene: 10. CDR1 and CDR2 from the germline V gene are SGHTA and FQGNSA. The CDR3 length is 16 residues. The CDR3, as DNA: TGTGCCAGCAGCTTAGTCATCGCGGGACAGGGGTATGAGCAGTACTTC. This sequence encodes CASSLVIAGQGYEQYF. Full variable domain (missing parts from reference TRBV7-2 and TRBJ2-7): GAGVSQSPSNKVTEKGKDVELRCDPISGHTALYWYRQSLGQGLEFLIYFQGNSAPDKSGLPSDRFSAERTGGSVSTLTIQRTQQEDSAVYLCASSLVIAGQGYEQYFGPGTRLTVT.

The chain joins TRBV19 to TRBJ2-7; TRBD1 is a possible D gene (5 bases). V lost 1 base and J 2 bases, leaving 9 bases between the germline ends. The CDR3 loop spans 14 amino acids. Germline V lookup: CDR1 LNHDA, CDR2 SQIVND (reference sequence). DNA for the CDR3: TGTGCCAGTAGTATAGTGTCGACAGCCTACGAGCAGTACTTC. It encodes CASSIVSTAYEQYF. The whole variable domain, remainder taken from reference TRBV19 and TRBJ2-7, is DGGITQSPKYLFRKEGQNVTLSCEQNLNHDAMYWYRQDPGQGLRLIYYSQIVNDFQKGDIAEGYSVSREKKESFPLTVTSAQKNPTAFYLCASSIVSTAYEQYFGPGTRLTVT.

This clone was detected a few times. The genes are TRBV6-4 and TRBJ1-5; D is unclear. In germline, CDR1 is MRHNA, CDR2 SNTAGT. The germline V and J ends were trimmed by 3 bases and 4 bases, with 7 bases remaining between them. The CDR3 covers 13 residues. CDR3 DNA sequence: TGTGCCAGCAGTGAAAACGAGAATCAGCCCCAGCATTTT. Amino acids: CASSENENQPQHF.

The V and J genes are TRBV6-7 and TRBJ2-7; D gene ambiguous. TRBV6-7 belongs to the ORF category, with a function that is uncertain. CDR3 size: 16 residues. With 2 bases removed from V and 6 bases from J, the gap between germline ends came to 20 bases. CDR3 residues: CASSYRPGQRLGEQYF. CDR3 DNA sequence: TGTGCCAGCAGTTACCGCCCTGGGCAAAGGCTCGGCGAGCAGTACTTC.

The chain couples TRBV5-1 to TRBJ1-2; TRBD1 matches 9 bases. Germline lookup yields CDR1 SGHRS and CDR2 YFSETQ. Trimming removed 4 bases from V and 4 bases from J; junction bases left unmatched: 8. This CDR3 is built from 15 residues. The CDR3 coding sequence is TGCGCCAGCAGCACAAAGACAGGGGGGACCTATGGCTACACCTTC. Translated: CASSTKTGGTYGYTF.

This clone turned up a few times. The chain joins TRBV10-2 to TRBJ1-2; unclear D gene. From germline, CDR1 is WSHSY and CDR2 SAAADI. The CDR3 contains 12 residues. The ends were cut back, 6 bases at V and 3 bases at J, with 8 bases in the middle. The CDR3 sequence: CASRTDDYGYTF. CDR3 bases: TGCGCCAGCAGAACAGACGACTATGGCTACACCTTC.

This rearrangement joins TRBV29-1 to TRBJ1-3, with no clear D. Germline V gene sequence: CDR1 SQVTM, CDR2 ANQGSEA. The CDR3 is made up of 13 amino acids. Between the trimmed V and J ends, which lost 6 bases and 2 bases, there was a span of 11 bases. The CDR3, as DNA: TGCAGCGTCCACAGTATTCCTGGAAACACCATATATTTT. Amino acids: CSVHSIPGNTIYF.